The sequence of this T cell receptor beta chain was determined in a study of cytomegalovirus exposure and HLA in healthy donors. Notes on the study in general: Reportedly, a later analysis found an Asian-associated ancestry cluster had fewer N-insertions than the approximately 640-donor mean. Being indistinguishable, some V segments were excluded, TRBV6-2 and TRBV6-3 among them.

Regarding this clone: Its target is not known.

Donors were ostensibly healthy at sampling, although undocumented immune exposures were probable. Germline loops: CDR1 SNHLY, CDR2 FYNNEI. The CDR3 has 16 amino acids. The V and J ends lost 2 bases and 0 bases respectively, with 13 bases between them. In the PCR, 60 Vbeta and 13 Jbeta primers were used. TCRdb's copy holds only in-frame clones and misses some; the assay was immunoSEQ multiplex PCR. The sample contains around 150,000 clones, approximately 80% of which appear only once. The sequenced sample consisted of PBMCs. The chain has TRBV2 and TRBJ1-2; the D is unclear. This TCR came from a man aged 25 to 40 in good health and CMV-seronegative. CDR3 in DNA: TGTGCCAGCAGTGAATTGGGAGACACCACTAACTATGGCTACACCTTC. This encodes CASSELGDTTNYGYTF.